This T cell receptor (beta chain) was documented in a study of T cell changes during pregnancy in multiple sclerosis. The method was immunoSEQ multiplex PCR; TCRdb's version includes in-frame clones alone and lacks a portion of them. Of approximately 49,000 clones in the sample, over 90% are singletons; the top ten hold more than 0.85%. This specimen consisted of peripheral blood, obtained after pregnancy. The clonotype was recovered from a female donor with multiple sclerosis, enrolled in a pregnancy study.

For the CDR3, the DNA is TGTGCCAGCAGAGTAGCGGGGGGGCCCAATGAGCAGTTCTTC. It is translated as CASRVAGGPNEQFF. The rearrangement links TRBV6-5 to TRBJ2-1, with 11 nucleotides matching TRBD2. Germline V gene sequence: CDR1 MNHEY, CDR2 SVGAGI. CDR3 length equals 14 residues. J gave up 6 bases and V 6 bases, and 4 bases lay outside the gene matches.